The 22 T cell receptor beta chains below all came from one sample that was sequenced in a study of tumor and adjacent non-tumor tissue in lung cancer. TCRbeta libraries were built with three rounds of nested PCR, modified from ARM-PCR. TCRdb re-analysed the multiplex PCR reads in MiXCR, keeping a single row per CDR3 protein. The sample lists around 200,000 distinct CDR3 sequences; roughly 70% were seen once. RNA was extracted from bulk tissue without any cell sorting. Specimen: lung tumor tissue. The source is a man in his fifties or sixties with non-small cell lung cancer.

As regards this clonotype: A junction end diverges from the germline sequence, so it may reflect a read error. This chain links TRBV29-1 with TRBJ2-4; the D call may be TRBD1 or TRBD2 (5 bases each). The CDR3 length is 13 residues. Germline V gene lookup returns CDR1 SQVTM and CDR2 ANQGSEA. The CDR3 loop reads CSAFGTAKNVQYF. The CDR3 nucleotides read TGCAGCGCCTTCGGGACGGCCAAAAACGTTCAGTACTTC.

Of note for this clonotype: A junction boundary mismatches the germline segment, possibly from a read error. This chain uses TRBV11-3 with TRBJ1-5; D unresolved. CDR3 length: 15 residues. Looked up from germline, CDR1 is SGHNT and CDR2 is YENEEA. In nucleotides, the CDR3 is TGTGCCAGCAACTTAGGCAGTGGGGACAATCAGCCCCAGCATTTT. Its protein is CASNLGSGDNQPQHF.

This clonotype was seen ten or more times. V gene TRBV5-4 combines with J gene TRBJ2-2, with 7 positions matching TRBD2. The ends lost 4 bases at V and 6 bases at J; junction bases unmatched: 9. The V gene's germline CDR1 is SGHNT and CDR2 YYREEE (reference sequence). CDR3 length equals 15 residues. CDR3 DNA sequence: TGTGCCAGCAGCCCGCGGGAGCTGGGGTCCGGGGAGCTGTTTTTT. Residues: CASSPRELGSGELFF.

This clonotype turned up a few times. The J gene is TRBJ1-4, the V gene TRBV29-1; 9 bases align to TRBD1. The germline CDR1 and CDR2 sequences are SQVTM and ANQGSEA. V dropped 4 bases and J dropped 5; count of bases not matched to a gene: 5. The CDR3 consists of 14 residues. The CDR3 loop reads CSVAIQGANEKLFF. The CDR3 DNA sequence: TGCAGCGTTGCTATACAGGGGGCAAATGAAAAACTGTTTTTT.

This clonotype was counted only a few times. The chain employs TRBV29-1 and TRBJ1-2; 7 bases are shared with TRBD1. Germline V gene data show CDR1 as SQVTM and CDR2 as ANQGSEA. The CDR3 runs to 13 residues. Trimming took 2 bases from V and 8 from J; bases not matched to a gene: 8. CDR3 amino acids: CSVEKVGGEGYTF. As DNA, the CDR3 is TGCAGCGTTGAAAAAGTAGGGGGCGAGGGCTACACCTTC.

This chain's CDR3 is CASSPPTGTSFFEQYF. Written as DNA, the CDR3 is TGTGCCAGCAGCCCCCCGACCGGGACAAGTTTCTTCGAGCAGTACTTC. The chain is built from TRBV11-1 and TRBJ2-7; TRBD1 might be the D (6 bases). V gave up 5 bases and J gave up 6 bases, with 23 bases separating them. Germline CDR1 and CDR2: SGHAT and FQDESV (reference sequence). This CDR3 contains 16 residues.

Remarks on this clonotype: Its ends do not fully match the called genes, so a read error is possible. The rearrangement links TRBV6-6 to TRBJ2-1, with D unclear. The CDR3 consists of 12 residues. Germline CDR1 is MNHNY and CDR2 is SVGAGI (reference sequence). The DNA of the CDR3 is TGTGCCAGCAGTTACTCTCTCAATGAGCGGTTCTTC. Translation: CASSYSLNERFF.

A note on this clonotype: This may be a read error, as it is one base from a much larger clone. The chain's CDR3 is CSVSTGVLGQPQHF. The CDR3 nucleotides are TGCAGCGTTAGCACAGGGGTCCTCGGTCAGCCCCAGCATTTT. The rearrangement uses TRBV29-1 and TRBJ1-5; 7 positions match TRBD1. The V gene's germline CDR1 is SQVTM and CDR2 ANQGSEA. V shed 5 bases and J 6 bases; nucleotides not matched to a gene: 10. The CDR3 sequence is 14 residues long.

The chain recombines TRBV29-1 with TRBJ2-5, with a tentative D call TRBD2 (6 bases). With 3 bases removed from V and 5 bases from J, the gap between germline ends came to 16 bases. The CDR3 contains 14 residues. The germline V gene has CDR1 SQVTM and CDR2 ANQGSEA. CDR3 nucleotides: TGCAGCGTTGATCGACTAGTGGAAGCGGAGACCCAGTACTTC. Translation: CSVDRLVEAETQYF.

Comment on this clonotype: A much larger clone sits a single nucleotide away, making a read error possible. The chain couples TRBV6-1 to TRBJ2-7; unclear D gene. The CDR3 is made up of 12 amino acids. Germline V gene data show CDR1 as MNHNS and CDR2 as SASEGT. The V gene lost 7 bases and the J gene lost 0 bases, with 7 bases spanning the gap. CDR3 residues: CASNFLSYEQYF. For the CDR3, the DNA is TGTGCCAGCAACTTTCTCTCCTACGAGCAGTACTTC.

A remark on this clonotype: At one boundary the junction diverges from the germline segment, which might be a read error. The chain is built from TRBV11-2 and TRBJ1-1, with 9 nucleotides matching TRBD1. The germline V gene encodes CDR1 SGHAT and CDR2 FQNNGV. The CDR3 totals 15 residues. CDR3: CASSLKQGALFEAVF. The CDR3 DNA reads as TGTGCCAGCAGCTTAAAACAGGGGGCCTTGTTTGAAGCTGTCTTT.

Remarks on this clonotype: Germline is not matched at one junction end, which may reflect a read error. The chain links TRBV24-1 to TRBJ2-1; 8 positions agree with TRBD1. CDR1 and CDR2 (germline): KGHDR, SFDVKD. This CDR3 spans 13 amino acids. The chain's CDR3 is CATIDRTGFEVVF. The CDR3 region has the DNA TGTGCCACAATTGACCGGACAGGGTTTGAGGTAGTCTTC.

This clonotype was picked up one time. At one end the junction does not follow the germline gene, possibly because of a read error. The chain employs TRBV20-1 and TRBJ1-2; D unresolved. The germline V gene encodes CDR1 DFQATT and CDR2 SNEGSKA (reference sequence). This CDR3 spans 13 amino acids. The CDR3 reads CSPLQVANYAYTF. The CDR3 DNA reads TGCAGTCCTCTTCAGGTAGCTAACTATGCCTACACCTTC.

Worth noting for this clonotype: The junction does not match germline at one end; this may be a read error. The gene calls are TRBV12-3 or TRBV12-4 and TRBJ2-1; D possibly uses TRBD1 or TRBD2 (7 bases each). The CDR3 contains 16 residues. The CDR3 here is CGSAQGGAGVRNEQFF. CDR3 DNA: TGTGGCAGCGCCCAGGGGGGGGCGGGAGTGAGGAATGAGCAGTTCTTC.

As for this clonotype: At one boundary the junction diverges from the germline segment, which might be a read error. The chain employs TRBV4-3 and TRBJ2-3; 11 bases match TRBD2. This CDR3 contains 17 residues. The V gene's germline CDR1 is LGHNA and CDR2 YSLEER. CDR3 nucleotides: TGCGCCAGCAGCCAAGGTTCTAGCGGGGGGCGCACTGATACGCAGTATTTT. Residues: CASSQGSSGGRTDTQYF.

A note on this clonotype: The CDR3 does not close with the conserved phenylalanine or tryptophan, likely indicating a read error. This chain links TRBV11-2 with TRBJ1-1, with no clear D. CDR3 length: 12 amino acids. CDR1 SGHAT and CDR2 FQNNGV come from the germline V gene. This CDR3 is CAGSLEPLEAFY. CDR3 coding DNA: TGTGCCGGCAGCTTAGAACCGCTTGAAGCTTTCTAT.

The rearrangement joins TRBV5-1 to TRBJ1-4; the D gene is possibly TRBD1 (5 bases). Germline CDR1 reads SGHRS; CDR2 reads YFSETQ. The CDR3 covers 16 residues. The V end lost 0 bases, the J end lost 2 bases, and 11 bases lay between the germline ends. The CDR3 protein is CASSLEGVRTNEKLFF. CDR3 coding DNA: TGCGCCAGCAGCTTGGAAGGGGTACGGACTAATGAAAAACTGTTTTTT.

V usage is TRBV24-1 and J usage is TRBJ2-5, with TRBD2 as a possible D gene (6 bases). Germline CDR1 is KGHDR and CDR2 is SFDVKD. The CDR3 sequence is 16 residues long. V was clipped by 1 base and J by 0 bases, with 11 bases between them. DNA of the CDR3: TGTGCCACCAGTGATTTCGGGCGGGACGACCAAGAGACCCAGTACTTC. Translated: CATSDFGRDDQETQYF.

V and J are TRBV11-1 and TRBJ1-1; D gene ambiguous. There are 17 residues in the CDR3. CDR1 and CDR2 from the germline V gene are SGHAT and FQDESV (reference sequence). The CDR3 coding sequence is TGTGCTAACAGCTTAGCAGTCGGGGTTGGAACGAACACTGAAGCTTTCTTT. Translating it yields CANSLAVGVGTNTEAFF. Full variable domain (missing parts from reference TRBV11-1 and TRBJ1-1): EAEVAQSPRYKITEKSQAVAFWCDPISGHATLYWYRQILGQGPELLVQFQDESVVDDSQLPKDRFSAERLKGVDSTLKIQPAELGDSAMYLCANSLAVGVGTNTEAFFGQGTRLTVV.

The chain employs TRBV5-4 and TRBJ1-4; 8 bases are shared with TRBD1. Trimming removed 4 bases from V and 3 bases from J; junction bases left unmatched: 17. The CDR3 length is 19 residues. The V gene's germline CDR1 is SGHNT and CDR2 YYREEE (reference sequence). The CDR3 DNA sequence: TGTGCCAGCAGCGCAATGGCGGGACAGGTACGCGCGGCTAATGAAAAACTGTTTTTT. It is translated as CASSAMAGQVRAANEKLFF.

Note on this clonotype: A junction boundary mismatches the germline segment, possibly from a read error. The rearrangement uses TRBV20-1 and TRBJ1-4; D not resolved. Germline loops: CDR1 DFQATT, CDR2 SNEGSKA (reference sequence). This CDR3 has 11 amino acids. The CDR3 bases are TGCAGTATTTTATCTAATGAAACACTGTTTTTT. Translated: CSILSNETLFF.

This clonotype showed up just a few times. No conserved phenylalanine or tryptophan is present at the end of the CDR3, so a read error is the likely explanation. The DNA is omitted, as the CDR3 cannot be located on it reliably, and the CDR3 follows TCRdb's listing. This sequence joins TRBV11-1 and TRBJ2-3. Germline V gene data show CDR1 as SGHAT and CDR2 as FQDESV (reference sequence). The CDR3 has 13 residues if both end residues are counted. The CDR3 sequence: CASSLKGTDTQSY.